These 18 T cell receptor beta chains share one sample of origin, sequenced in a study of tissue T cells after allogeneic stem cell transplantation. Clones were sequenced by immunoSEQ multiplex PCR, and TCRdb holds only the in-frame ones, with some missing. The table includes some 9,000 clones, just over 55% detected once. The specimen comprised tissue from the jejunum, sampled at autopsy. These receptors all come from an older female donor with lung cancer.

This chain connects TRBV30 to TRBJ2-3; TRBD2 matches at 9 bases. J gave up 0 bases and V 3 bases, and 1 base lay outside the gene matches. Germline CDR1 and CDR2: GTSNPN and SVGIG (reference sequence). The CDR3 has 14 residues. As DNA, the CDR3 is TGTGCCTGGAGGGCGGGGGGGAGCACAGATACGCAGTATTTT. Its translation is CAWRAGGSTDTQYF. Full variable domain (remainder filled in from reference TRBV30 and TRBJ2-3): SQTIHQWPATLVQPVGSPLSLECTVEGTSNPNLYWYRQAAGRGLQLLFYSVGIGQISSEVPQNLSASRPQDRQFILSSKKLLLSDSGFYLCAWRAGGSTDTQYFGPGTRLTVL.

Details on this clone: The same CDR3 can be traced to other DNA sequences in this sample. The chain recombines TRBV11-3 with TRBJ1-1; D remains ambiguous. The length of the CDR3 is 13 residues. CDR1 and CDR2 from the germline V gene are SGHNT and YENEEA. The V gene lost 6 bases and the J gene lost 2 bases, with 10 bases spanning the gap. CDR3 sequence: CASSQGINTEAFF. CDR3 DNA: TGTGCCAGCAGTCAAGGTATCAACACTGAAGCTTTCTTT.

This clone appeared a few times. The gene calls are TRBV5-4 and TRBJ1-2; D gene unclear. Looked up from germline, CDR1 is SGHNT and CDR2 is YYREEE (reference sequence). The CDR3 is 15 amino acids. With 4 bases removed from V and 3 bases from J, the gap between germline ends came to 16 bases. The CDR3 spells CASSEGSGRDYGYTF. CDR3 DNA: TGTGCCAGCAGCGAGGGATCGGGGAGGGACTATGGCTACACCTTC.

The chain has TRBV27 and TRBJ1-3, with D unclear. The CDR3 sequence is 15 residues long. CDR1 is MNHEY and CDR2 is SMNVEV in the germline V gene (reference sequence). V was trimmed by 2 bases and J by 4 bases, leaving 12 bases between them. The CDR3 reads CASSLTPTSGNTIYF. The CDR3 nucleotides are TGTGCCAGCAGTTTAACACCTACATCCGGAAACACCATATATTTT.

The chain combines TRBV2 with TRBJ2-5; TRBD2 agrees at 10 bases. Looked up from germline, CDR1 is SNHLY and CDR2 is FYNNEI. This CDR3 comprises 15 residues. After removal of 4 bases from V and 5 bases from J, the junction contained 7 bases not matched to a gene. The CDR3 sequence is CASSASGSMGETQYF. The DNA of the CDR3 is TGTGCCAGCAGTGCTAGCGGGAGTATGGGGGAGACCCAGTACTTC.

The CDR3 here is CASSFRNNQPQHF. As DNA, the CDR3 is TGTGCCAGCAGTTTCAGGAACAATCAGCCCCAGCATTTT. This chain joins TRBV6-5 and TRBJ1-5; no clear D gene. The CDR3 is made up of 13 amino acids. The germline V and J ends were trimmed by 4 bases and 3 bases, with 7 bases remaining between them. CDR1 and CDR2 (germline): MNHEY, SVGAGI.

The genes are TRBV11-3 and TRBJ2-3, with D possibly matching TRBD2 (6 bases). V lost 1 base, J lost 0 bases, and 8 bases lay in between. CDR3 size: 15 residues. Germline CDR1 reads SGHNT; CDR2 reads YENEEA. CDR3 amino acids: CASSLARGSTDTQYF. DNA for the CDR3: TGTGCCAGCAGCTTAGCTCGGGGGAGCACAGATACGCAGTATTTT.

This clone qualifies as medium-sized. The chain couples TRBV7-2 to TRBJ1-4; TRBD1 is a possible D gene (5 bases). The CDR3 covers 14 residues. Germline V CDR1 and CDR2: SGHTA, FQGNSA. Trimming shortened V by 5 bases and J by 8 bases, and 15 bases separated the two germline ends. The CDR3 sequence is CASSETYRTEKLFF. The DNA for the CDR3 is TGTGCCAGCAGCGAAACTTACAGGACGGAAAAACTGTTTTTT.

The chain joins TRBV7-7 to TRBJ1-3; D ambiguous. Trimming took off 5 bases at V and 4 bases at J, with 9 bases between the two ends. CDR1 SSHAT and CDR2 FNYEAQ come from the germline V gene (reference sequence). The CDR3 spans 13 residues. CDR3 amino acids: CASSQTEGNTIYF. CDR3 nucleotides: TGTGCCAGCAGCCAAACCGAGGGAAACACCATATATTTT.

V gene TRBV7-3 combines with J gene TRBJ2-1; TRBD2 is a possible D gene (6 bases). This CDR3 contains 15 residues. The ends were cut back, 6 bases at V and 4 bases at J, with 16 bases in the middle. CDR1 is SGHTA and CDR2 is FQGTGA in the germline V gene. The CDR3 spells CASSRGVLNYNEQFF. CDR3 bases: TGTGCCAGCAGTCGCGGGGTCTTGAATTACAATGAGCAGTTCTTC.

V usage is TRBV18 and J usage is TRBJ1-4; the D is unclear. The CDR3 is 17 residues long. Per germline, CDR1 KGHSH and CDR2 LQKENI. Trimming cost V 2 bases and J 7 bases, with 20 bases left between them. In DNA form, the CDR3 reads TGTGCCAGCTCACCATTGGTCGATTCCCGGTTCGGTGAAAAACTGTTTTTT. This gives the protein CASSPLVDSRFGEKLFF.

V is TRBV2 and J is TRBJ2-2, with D possibly matching TRBD2 (6 bases). CDR1 and CDR2 (germline): SNHLY, FYNNEI. V lost 2 bases to trimming and J lost 6 bases, with 7 bases between them. This CDR3 contains 13 residues. The CDR3 nucleotides are TGTGCCAGCAGTGAATGGGGGGCCGGGGAGCTGTTTTTT. This codes for CASSEWGAGELFF. Complete variable domain (other parts from reference TRBV2 and TRBJ2-2): EPEVTQTPSHQVTQMGQEVILRCVPISNHLYFYWYRQILGQKVEFLVSFYNNEISEKSEIFDDQFSVERPDGSNFTLKIRSTKLEDSAMYFCASSEWGAGELFFGEGSRLTVL.

This clone was counted once. This chain links TRBV29-1 with TRBJ2-3; D perhaps matches TRBD1 (5 bases). Trimming removed 6 bases at V and 6 bases at J, with 19 bases between. CDR3 length equals 14 residues. Germline V gene sequence: CDR1 SQVTM, CDR2 ANQGSEA. In DNA, the CDR3 is TGCAGCGTCGTTAGGGCACAGGTAGCCGATACGCAGTATTTT. Translated, it gives CSVVRAQVADTQYF.

This sequence joins TRBV7-8 and TRBJ2-7, with D perhaps matching TRBD1 (5 bases). This CDR3 has 12 residues. Germline V gives CDR1 SGHVS, CDR2 FQNEAQ. V was cut by 5 bases and J by 4 bases, with 9 bases left in between. CDR3 sequence (DNA): TGTGCCAGCAGCGCCCACAGGTACGAGCAGTACTTC. It yields the protein CASSAHRYEQYF.

The rearrangement joins TRBV2 to TRBJ1-2; D may be TRBD1 (6 bases). Germline loops: CDR1 SNHLY, CDR2 FYNNEI. The CDR3 covers 14 residues. Between the trimmed V and J ends, which lost 4 bases and 8 bases, there was a span of 17 bases. CDR3 DNA: TGTGCCAGCAGTGTAGCAGGGGCCCGGGGAGGCTACACCTTC. Residues: CASSVAGARGGYTF.

This clone was observed a few times. The V call is TRBV7-2, the J call TRBJ1-2; a weak D match, TRBD1 (6 bases). With 2 bases removed from V and 7 bases from J, the gap between germline ends came to 11 bases. This CDR3 has 13 residues. Germline V lookup: CDR1 SGHTA, CDR2 FQGNSA. CDR3 amino acids: CASSLWTVAGYTF. In DNA, the CDR3 is TGTGCCAGCAGCTTATGGACAGTCGCTGGCTACACCTTC.

This clone was observed a handful of times. This chain uses TRBV15 with TRBJ1-3; 7 bases line up with TRBD1. With V trimmed by 3 bases and J by 0 bases, 5 bases remained unmatched. This CDR3 comprises 16 residues. Germline loops: CDR1 LNHNV, CDR2 YYDKDF (reference sequence). The CDR3, as DNA: TGTGCCACCAGCAGTGCGGACAGGAGCTCTGGAAACACCATATATTTT. It specifies CATSSADRSSGNTIYF.

The table lists this clone with a count of one. This chain joins TRBV6-5 and TRBJ2-5; D is undetermined. The CDR3 contains 13 residues. The V end was cut by 1 base, the J end by 4 bases, with 7 bases between. The germline gives CDR1 MNHEY, CDR2 SVGAGI. CDR3 in amino acids: CASSYFSRETQYF. The CDR3 DNA is TGTGCCAGCAGTTACTTCAGTAGAGAGACCCAGTACTTC.